The 28 T cell receptor beta chains given below trace back to one sample, sequenced in a study of yellow fever vaccine responses in identical twins. One entry per CDR3 protein results from TCRdb running MiXCR on the RT-PCR reads. Among approximately 9,500 distinct CDR3 sequences, around four fifths were seen once, and the ten largest hold 2%. The sequencing used T cells from blood (PBMCs), unsorted or a sorted subset (not recorded which), collected before or after yellow fever vaccination (not recorded which). The receptors were gathered from a woman aged 18-30 years who received the yellow fever vaccine.

This clonotype was seen only once. J is TRBJ2-7 and V is TRBV5-1; 8 nucleotides line up with TRBD1. The V and J ends lost 4 bases and 1 base, in that order; junction bases with no gene match: 10. Per the germline V gene, CDR1 is SGHRS and CDR2 is YFSETQ. The CDR3 extends over 16 amino acids. CDR3 loop: CASSTGQGRFSYEQYF. As DNA, the CDR3 is TGCGCCAGCAGCACCGGACAGGGACGATTTTCCTACGAGCAGTACTTC.

The V gene is TRBV18, the J gene TRBJ2-3; D is possibly TRBD1 (5 bases). Germline assignment: CDR1 KGHSH and CDR2 LQKENI. The germline V and J ends were trimmed by 3 bases and 5 bases, with 9 bases remaining between them. This CDR3 is 13 amino acids long. In nucleotides, the CDR3 is TGTGCCAGCTCACCGGACAAAGGAGATACGCAGTATTTT. It encodes CASSPDKGDTQYF.

The V gene is TRBV12-3 or TRBV12-4, the J gene TRBJ2-3; a weak D match, TRBD1 (5 bases). The CDR3 has 13 amino acids. V was clipped by 4 bases and J by 6 bases, with 11 bases between them. Written as DNA, the CDR3 is TGTGCCAGCAGTTGGGGCCCTGACGATACGCAGTATTTT. This sequence encodes CASSWGPDDTQYF.

The chain is built from TRBV13 and TRBJ1-1, with TRBD1 matching 11 bases. V trimming: 10 bases; J trimming: 5 bases; junction bases outside the gene matches: 9. The CDR3 totals 14 residues. Germline CDR1 PRHDT, CDR2 FYEKMQ (reference sequence). CDR3 DNA: TGTGCCAACCTGAGGACAGGGGGCAAGACTGAAGCTTTCTTT. As protein: CANLRTGGKTEAFF. Together with reference TRBV13 and TRBJ1-1, the CDR3 gives the full variable domain: AAGVIQSPRHLIKEKRETATLKCYPIPRHDTVYWYQQGPGQDPQFLISFYEKMQSDKGSIPDRFSAQQFSDYHSELNMSSLELGDSALYFCANLRTGGKTEAFFGQGTRLTVV.

The chain has TRBV29-1 and TRBJ2-1, with D tentatively TRBD2 (6 bases). V was pared by 7 bases and J by 7 bases, with 23 bases between. There are 15 residues in the CDR3. CDR1 SQVTM and CDR2 ANQGSEA come from the germline V gene. Here the CDR3 DNA reads TGCAGCGCCTCAGTCGGGGGAAGCGGGCCTAATGAGCAGTTCTTC. Its protein product is CSASVGGSGPNEQFF.

V gene TRBV11-2 combines with J gene TRBJ2-1; 9 nucleotides match TRBD2. This CDR3 comprises 15 residues. The germline V gene encodes CDR1 SGHAT and CDR2 FQNNGV. V gave up 1 base and J gave up 8 bases; unmatched junction bases: 6. The DNA of the CDR3 is TGTGCCAGCAGCTTAGGCGGGAGGGCCTCGGATGAGCAGTTCTTC. Amino acid sequence: CASSLGGRASDEQFF.

This clonotype was detected a few times. The chain is built from TRBV4-1 and TRBJ2-5; the D gene is possibly TRBD2 (5 bases). The CDR3 length is 11 residues. Germline CDR1 and CDR2: MGHRA and YSYEKL. The V gene lost 6 bases and the J gene lost 5 bases, with 7 bases spanning the gap. CDR3 coding DNA: TGCGCCAGCAGTCGAGGGGAGACCCAGTACTTC. Protein product: CASSRGETQYF.

The chain employs TRBV18 and TRBJ1-4; D not resolved. Trimming removed 1 base from V and 1 base from J, with 7 bases in between. This CDR3 spans 15 amino acids. From germline, CDR1 is KGHSH and CDR2 LQKENI. CDR3 sequence: CASSPLRETNEKLFF. CDR3 sequence (DNA): TGTGCCAGCTCACCACTAAGGGAAACTAATGAAAAACTGTTTTTT.

The chain carries TRBV12-3 or TRBV12-4 and TRBJ1-6; 7 bases match TRBD1. The V segment lost 5 bases and the J segment 0 bases; nucleotides outside the gene matches: 10. This CDR3 has 18 residues. The CDR3 DNA follows: TGTGCCAGCAGTCTTCGGACAGGAGCGGGCTCCTATAATTCACCCCTCCACTTT. Translated, it gives CASSLRTGAGSYNSPLHF.

The chain combines TRBV29-1 with TRBJ2-1; 10 bases are shared with TRBD2. CDR3 length: 17 residues. J lost 4 bases, V lost 1 base, and 10 bases had no gene match. The germline V gene encodes CDR1 SQVTM and CDR2 ANQGSEA. CDR3 loop: CSVEGGLAGVPYNEQFF. DNA for the CDR3: TGCAGCGTTGAAGGGGGCCTAGCGGGAGTCCCTTACAATGAGCAGTTCTTC.

The rearrangement links TRBV6-5 to TRBJ1-4; D is unresolved. The V gene lost 2 bases and the J gene lost 0 bases, with 7 bases spanning the gap. The germline CDR1 and CDR2 sequences are MNHEY and SVGAGI. The CDR3 length is 15 residues. CDR3 protein: CASSYTGATNEKLFF. DNA for the CDR3: TGTGCCAGCAGTTACACGGGTGCAACTAATGAAAAACTGTTTTTT.

On this clonotype: Its ends do not fully match the called genes, so a read error is possible. The rearrangement joins TRBV6-1 to TRBJ1-1, with TRBD1 matching over 7 bases. CDR1 MNHNS and CDR2 SASEGT come from the germline V gene. CDR3 length equals 14 residues. The CDR3 DNA reads as TGTACCAGCAGTACCCAGGGGGGGTATGCTGAAGCTTTCTTT. Amino acid sequence: CTSSTQGGYAEAFF.

This chain uses TRBV29-1 with TRBJ2-1; perhaps TRBD1 as D (6 bases). Between the trimmed V and J ends, which lost 2 bases and 10 bases, there was a span of 24 bases. The germline V gene encodes CDR1 SQVTM and CDR2 ANQGSEA. The CDR3 runs to 16 residues. CDR3 DNA sequence: TGCAGCGTTGAATCCAGTTTAGCACAGGGAGTCGGCGAGCAGTTCTTC. Amino acids: CSVESSLAQGVGEQFF.

The J gene is TRBJ2-7, the V gene TRBV2; D gene uncertain. The CDR3 has 10 residues. Trimming shortened V by 4 bases and J by 4 bases, and 2 bases separated the two germline ends. Germline loops: CDR1 SNHLY, CDR2 FYNNEI. DNA for the CDR3: TGTGCCAGCAGTGGATACGAGCAGTACTTC. It codes for CASSGYEQYF.

The chain uses TRBV9 and TRBJ2-1, with 7 bases that match TRBD2. This CDR3 contains 15 residues. Germline-derived CDR1 and CDR2 are SGDLS and YYNGEE. Trimming took 6 bases from V and 6 from J; bases not matched to a gene: 12. CDR3 protein: CASNLWGGDANEQFF. The DNA of the CDR3 is TGTGCCAGCAATCTGTGGGGGGGAGATGCCAATGAGCAGTTCTTC.

The J gene is TRBJ1-5, the V gene TRBV18; D is unresolved. CDR3 length equals 14 residues. Trimming shortened V by 3 bases and J by 1 base, and 7 bases separated the two germline ends. Germline-derived CDR1 and CDR2 are KGHSH and LQKENI. CDR3 protein: CASSPLKSNQPQHF. CDR3 nucleotides: TGTGCCAGCTCACCTTTAAAGAGCAATCAGCCCCAGCATTTT. The full variable domain, completed using reference TRBV18 and TRBJ1-5, is NAGVMQNPRHLVRRRGQEARLRCSPMKGHSHVYWYRQLPEEGLKFMVYLQKENIIDESGMPKERFSAEFPKEGPSILRIQQVVRGDSAAYFCASSPLKSNQPQHFGDGTRLSIL.

The chain joins TRBV11-1 to TRBJ2-7; D remains ambiguous. V lost 5 bases and J 4 bases, leaving 9 bases between the germline ends. Germline CDR1 reads SGHAT; CDR2 reads FQDESV (reference sequence). This CDR3 has 12 residues. CDR3 loop: CASSPDTYEQYF. Written as DNA, the CDR3 is TGTGCCAGCAGCCCTGACACGTACGAGCAGTACTTC.

The chain combines TRBV11-2 with TRBJ2-7, with 7 bases identical to TRBD2. This CDR3 comprises 15 residues. The V gene end was trimmed by 1 base and the J gene end by 3 bases; junction bases not matched to a gene: 6. Germline loops: CDR1 SGHAT, CDR2 FQNNGV. Here the CDR3 reads CASSLGFAGVYEQYF. The CDR3 DNA is TGTGCCAGCAGCTTAGGCTTTGCGGGGGTCTACGAGCAGTACTTC. Based on the CDR3 plus reference TRBV11-2 and TRBJ2-7, the full variable domain is EAGVAQSPRYKIIEKRQSVAFWCNPISGHATLYWYQQILGQGPKLLIQFQNNGVVDDSQLPKDRFSAERLKGVDSTLKIQPAKLEDSAVYLCASSLGFAGVYEQYFGPGTRLTVT.

This chain uses TRBV28 with TRBJ1-4, with unresolved D. V was pared by 5 bases and J by 4 bases, with 8 bases between. The CDR3 runs 13 residues. The germline V gene has CDR1 MDHEN and CDR2 SYDVKM. CDR3 protein: CASSAPINEKLFF. DNA for the CDR3: TGTGCCAGCAGTGCGCCGATTAATGAAAAACTGTTTTTT.

The chain recombines TRBV20-1 with TRBJ1-1, with D tentatively TRBD1 (5 bases). Trimming took off 0 bases at V and 2 bases at J, with 7 bases between the two ends. The CDR3 runs to 13 residues. Per germline, CDR1 DFQATT and CDR2 SNEGSKA (reference sequence). CDR3 in DNA: TGCAGTGCTAGAGATCAGGGTAACACTGAAGCTTTCTTT. Protein: CSARDQGNTEAFF.

This chain links TRBV15 with TRBJ2-3; 10 bases are shared with TRBD2. The trim removed 5 bases at V and 0 bases at J, leaving 5 bases unmatched. CDR1 is LNHNV and CDR2 is YYDKDF in the germline V gene (reference sequence). The CDR3 is made up of 16 amino acids. The CDR3 DNA is TGTGCCACCAGCGGTCGACTAGCGGGTAGCACAGATACGCAGTATTTT. Translating it yields CATSGRLAGSTDTQYF.

CDR3 loop: CASSQDRKNSPLHF. CDR3 DNA sequence: TGTGCCAGCAGCCAGGACAGGAAAAATTCACCCCTCCACTTT. The chain combines TRBV6-1 with TRBJ1-6; TRBD1 matches at 7 bases. Germline CDR1 reads MNHNS; CDR2 reads SASEGT. The CDR3 covers 14 residues. V lost 6 bases and J lost 7; bases outside the gene matches: 6.

This chain links TRBV27 with TRBJ1-5; unclear D gene. In germline, CDR1 is MNHEY, CDR2 SMNVEV (reference sequence). V dropped 4 bases and J dropped 6 bases, with 10 bases sitting between them. CDR3 size: 13 residues. The CDR3: CASSSRSVQPQHF. The CDR3 coding sequence is TGTGCCAGCAGTTCCCGGTCGGTTCAGCCCCAGCATTTT.

This clonotype was observed a single time. The rearrangement uses TRBV29-1 and TRBJ1-5; tentative D call: TRBD1 (5 bases). Germline V gene data show CDR1 as SQVTM and CDR2 as ANQGSEA. Trimming took off 6 bases at V and 0 bases at J, with 9 bases between the two ends. This CDR3 spans 13 amino acids. CDR3 loop: CSVIQGSNQPQHF. CDR3 in DNA: TGCAGCGTGATCCAGGGTAGCAATCAGCCCCAGCATTTT.

This clonotype has a handful of counts. The V call is TRBV23-1, the J call TRBJ1-3, with D unclear. TRBV23-1 carries the ORF label, with uncertain function. The CDR3 spans 15 residues. V dropped 2 bases and J dropped 0 bases, with 8 bases sitting between them. CDR3 loop: CASSQGDLSGNTIYF. CDR3 bases: TGCGCCAGCAGTCAAGGTGACCTCTCTGGAAACACCATATATTTT.

The chain couples TRBV5-1 to TRBJ1-1; D not certain. The CDR3 loop spans 13 amino acids. Trimming left V 1 base short and J 8 bases short, with 12 bases between. Looked up from germline, CDR1 is SGHRS and CDR2 is YFSETQ. CDR3 loop: CASSLYGSFEAFF. Written as DNA, the CDR3 is TGCGCCAGCAGCTTGTACGGATCCTTCGAAGCTTTCTTT.

This clonotype occurred once. The chain combines TRBV6-2 or TRBV6-3 with TRBJ2-3, with TRBD2 identical over 15 bases. This CDR3 is built from 17 residues. The V gene end was trimmed by 2 bases and the J gene end by 4 bases; junction bases not matched to a gene: 4. Per germline, CDR1 MNHEY and CDR2 SVGEGT. In nucleotides, the CDR3 is TGTGCCAGCAGTTACGGGACTAGCGGGAGGAACGCAGATACGCAGTATTTT. Translating gives CASSYGTSGRNADTQYF.

V usage is TRBV11-1 and J usage is TRBJ2-1; D is undetermined. This CDR3 region has 14 residues. The V gene lost 5 bases and the J gene lost 0 bases, with 8 bases spanning the gap. Germline CDR1 is SGHAT and CDR2 is FQDESV (reference sequence). The CDR3 DNA reads as TGTGCCAGCAGCCTAGGCGGCTCCTACAATGAGCAGTTCTTC. It encodes CASSLGGSYNEQFF.